This section outlines one T cell receptor (beta chain) sequence together with its context. No antigen is known for it. This CDR3 region has 14 residues. Germline V CDR1 and CDR2: MNHNY, SVGAGI (reference sequence). Trimming took off 0 bases at V and 5 bases at J, with 11 bases between the two ends. This record belongs to a study of shared clonotypes between healthy human individuals. Overall study findings and caveats: Estimated richness was generally greater in naive than memory subsets.

Here immunoSEQ multiplex PCR was the method, and the copy in TCRdb shows in-frame clones only, minus some. The sample carries a few million clones, over 85% recorded once. The sequenced sample was naive CD4+ T cells sorted from blood. Subset denoted: CD45RA+ positively selected. This TCR was sampled from a man aged 18-30 years in good health. The chain uses TRBV6-6 and TRBJ2-7; D is uncertain. The CDR3 nucleotides are TGTGCCAGCAGTTACTCTGATAGTCCCCACGAGCAGTACTTC. This sequence encodes CASSYSDSPHEQYF.